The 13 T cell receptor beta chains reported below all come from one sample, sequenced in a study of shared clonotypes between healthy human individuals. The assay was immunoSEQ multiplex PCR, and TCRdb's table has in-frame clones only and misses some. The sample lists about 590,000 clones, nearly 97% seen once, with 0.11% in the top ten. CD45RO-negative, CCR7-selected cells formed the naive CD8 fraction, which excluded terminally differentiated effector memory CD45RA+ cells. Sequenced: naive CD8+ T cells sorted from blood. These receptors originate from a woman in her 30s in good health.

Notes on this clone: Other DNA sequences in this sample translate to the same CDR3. The CDR3 DNA follows: TGTGCCAGCAGTTTACGGAATAGCAATCAGCCCCAGCATTTT. Protein product: CASSLRNSNQPQHF. The chain carries TRBV27 and TRBJ1-5, with no clear D. Germline CDR1 reads MNHEY; CDR2 reads SMNVEV (reference sequence). With 2 bases removed from V and 0 bases from J, the gap between germline ends came to 5 bases. The CDR3 loop spans 14 amino acids.

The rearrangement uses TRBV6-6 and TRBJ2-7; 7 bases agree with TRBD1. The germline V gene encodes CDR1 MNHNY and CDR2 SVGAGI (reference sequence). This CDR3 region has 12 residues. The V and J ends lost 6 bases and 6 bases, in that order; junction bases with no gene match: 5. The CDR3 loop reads CASSSTGVEQYF. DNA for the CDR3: TGTGCCAGCAGCAGCACAGGGGTCGAGCAGTACTTC.

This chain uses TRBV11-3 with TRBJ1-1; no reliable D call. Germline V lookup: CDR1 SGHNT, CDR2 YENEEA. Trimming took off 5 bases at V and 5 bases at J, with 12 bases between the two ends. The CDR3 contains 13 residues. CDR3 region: CASSAGSPTEAFF. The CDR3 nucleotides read TGTGCCAGCAGCGCGGGGTCACCTACTGAAGCTTTCTTT.

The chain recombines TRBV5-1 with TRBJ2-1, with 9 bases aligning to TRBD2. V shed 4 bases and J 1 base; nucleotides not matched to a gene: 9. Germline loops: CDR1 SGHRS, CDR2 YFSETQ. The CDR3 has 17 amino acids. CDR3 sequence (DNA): TGCGCCAGCAGCCTCCCAAGTCTAGCGGGGTCCTACAATGAGCAGTTCTTC. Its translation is CASSLPSLAGSYNEQFF.

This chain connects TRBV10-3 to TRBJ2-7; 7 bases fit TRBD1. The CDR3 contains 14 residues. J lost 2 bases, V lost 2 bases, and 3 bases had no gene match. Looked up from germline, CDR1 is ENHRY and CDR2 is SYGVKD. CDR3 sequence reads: CAISEGTETYEQYF. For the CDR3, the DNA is TGTGCCATCAGTGAGGGGACAGAAACCTACGAGCAGTACTTC.

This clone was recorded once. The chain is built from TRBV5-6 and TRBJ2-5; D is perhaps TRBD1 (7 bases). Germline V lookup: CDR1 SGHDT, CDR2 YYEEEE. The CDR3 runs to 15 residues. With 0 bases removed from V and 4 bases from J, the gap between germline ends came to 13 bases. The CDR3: CASSLVEGAGETQYF. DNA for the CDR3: TGTGCCAGCAGCTTGGTGGAGGGGGCAGGAGAGACCCAGTACTTC.

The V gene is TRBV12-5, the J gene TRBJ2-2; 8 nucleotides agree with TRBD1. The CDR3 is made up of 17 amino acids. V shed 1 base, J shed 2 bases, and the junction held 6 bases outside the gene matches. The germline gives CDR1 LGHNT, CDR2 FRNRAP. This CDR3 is CASGLDSGTGNTGELFF. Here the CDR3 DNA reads TGTGCTAGTGGTTTGGACTCCGGGACAGGTAACACCGGGGAGCTGTTTTTT.

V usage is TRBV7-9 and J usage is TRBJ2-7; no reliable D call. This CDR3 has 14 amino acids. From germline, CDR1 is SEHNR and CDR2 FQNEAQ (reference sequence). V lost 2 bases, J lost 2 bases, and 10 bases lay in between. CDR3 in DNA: TGTGCCAGCAGCTTACCGGCGGCAACCTACGAGCAGTACTTC. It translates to CASSLPAATYEQYF.

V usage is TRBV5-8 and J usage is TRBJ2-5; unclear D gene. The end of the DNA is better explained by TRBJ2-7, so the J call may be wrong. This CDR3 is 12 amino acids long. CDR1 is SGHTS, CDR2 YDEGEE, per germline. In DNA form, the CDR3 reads TGTGCCAGCAGACAATCCTCTTACGAGCAGTACTTC. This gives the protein CASRQSSYEQYF.

The CDR3 coding sequence is TGTGCCAGCAGTCCAGGACAGGGTGGGGGCTACACCTTC. Its translation is CASSPGQGGGYTF. V and J are TRBV27 and TRBJ1-2; 8 nucleotides align to TRBD1. CDR1 and CDR2 from the germline V gene are MNHEY and SMNVEV (reference sequence). The CDR3 spans 13 residues. V was pared by 5 bases and J by 8 bases, with 7 bases of the junction left unmatched.

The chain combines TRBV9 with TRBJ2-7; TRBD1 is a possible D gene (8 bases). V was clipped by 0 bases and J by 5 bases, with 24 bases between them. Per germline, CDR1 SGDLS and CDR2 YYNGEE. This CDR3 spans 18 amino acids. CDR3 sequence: CASSVEGGVWTGRDEQYF. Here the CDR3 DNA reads TGTGCCAGCAGCGTAGAAGGGGGGGTCTGGACAGGGCGCGACGAGCAGTACTTC. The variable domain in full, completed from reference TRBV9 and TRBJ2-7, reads DSGVTQTPKHLITATGQRVTLRCSPRSGDLSVYWYQQSLDQGLQFLIQYYNGEERAKGNILERFSAQQFPDLHSELNLSSLELGDSALYFCASSVEGGVWTGRDEQYFGPGTRLTVT.

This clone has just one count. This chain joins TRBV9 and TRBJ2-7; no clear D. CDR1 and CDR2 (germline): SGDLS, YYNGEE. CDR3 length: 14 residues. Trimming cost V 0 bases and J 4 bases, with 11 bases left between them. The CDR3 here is CASSVAGGEYEQYF. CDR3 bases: TGTGCCAGCAGCGTAGCTGGCGGAGAGTACGAGCAGTACTTC.

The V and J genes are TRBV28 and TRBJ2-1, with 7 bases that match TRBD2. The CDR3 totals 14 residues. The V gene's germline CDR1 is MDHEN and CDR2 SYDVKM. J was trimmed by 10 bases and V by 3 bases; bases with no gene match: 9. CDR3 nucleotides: TGTGCCAGCAGTTTCTCAGCGGGGTTTAGCGAGCAGTTCTTC. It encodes CASSFSAGFSEQFF. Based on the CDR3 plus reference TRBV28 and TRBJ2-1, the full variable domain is DVKVTQSSRYLVKRTGEKVFLECVQDMDHENMFWYRQDPGLGLRLIYFSYDVKMKEKGDIPEGYSVSREKKERFSLILESASTNQTSMYLCASSFSAGFSEQFFGPGTRLTVL.